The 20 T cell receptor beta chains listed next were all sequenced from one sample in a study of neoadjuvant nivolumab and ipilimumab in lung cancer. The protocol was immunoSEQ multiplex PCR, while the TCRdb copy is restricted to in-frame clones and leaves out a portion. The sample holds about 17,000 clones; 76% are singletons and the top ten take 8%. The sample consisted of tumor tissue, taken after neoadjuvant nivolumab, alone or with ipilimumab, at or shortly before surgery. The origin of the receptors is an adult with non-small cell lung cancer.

The CDR3 region is CASSSAGRTGPANYGYTF. As DNA, the CDR3 is TGTGCCAGCAGCTCCGCAGGAAGGACAGGACCCGCTAACTATGGCTACACCTTC. The chain couples TRBV7-9 to TRBJ1-2; TRBD1 matches 7 bases. The J segment lost 0 bases and the V segment lost 4 bases, leaving 14 bases of the junction unmatched. This CDR3 comprises 18 residues. Germline V gives CDR1 SEHNR, CDR2 FQNEAQ (reference sequence).

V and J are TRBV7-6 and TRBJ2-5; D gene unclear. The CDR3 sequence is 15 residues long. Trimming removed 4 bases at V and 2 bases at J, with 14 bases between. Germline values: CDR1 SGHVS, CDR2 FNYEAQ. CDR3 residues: CASSSSGLVQETQYF. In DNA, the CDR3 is TGTGCCAGCAGCTCTTCCGGGCTAGTACAAGAGACCCAGTACTTC.

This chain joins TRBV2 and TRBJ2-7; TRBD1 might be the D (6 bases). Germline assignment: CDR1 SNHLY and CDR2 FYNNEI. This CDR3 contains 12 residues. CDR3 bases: TGTGCTTGGGGGACAAATTCCTACGAGCAGTACTTC. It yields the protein CAWGTNSYEQYF. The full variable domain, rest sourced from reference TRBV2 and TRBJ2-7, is EPEVTQTPSHQVTQMGQEVILRCVPISNHLYFYWYRQILGQKVEFLVSFYNNEISEKSEIFDDQFSVERPDGSNFTLKIRSTKLEDSAMYFCAWGTNSYEQYFGPGTRLTVT.

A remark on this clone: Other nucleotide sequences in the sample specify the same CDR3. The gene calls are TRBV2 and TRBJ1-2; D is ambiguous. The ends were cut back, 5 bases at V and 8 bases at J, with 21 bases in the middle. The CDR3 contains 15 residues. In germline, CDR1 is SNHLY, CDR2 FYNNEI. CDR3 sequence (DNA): TGTGCCAGCAGTTCACTTCACCCAGACGCGGGAGGCTACACCTTC. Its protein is CASSSLHPDAGGYTF.

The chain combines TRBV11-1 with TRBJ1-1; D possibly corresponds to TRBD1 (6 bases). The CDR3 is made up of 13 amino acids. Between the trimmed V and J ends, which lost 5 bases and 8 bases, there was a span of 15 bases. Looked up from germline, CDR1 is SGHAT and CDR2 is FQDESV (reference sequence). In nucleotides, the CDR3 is TGTGCCAGCAGCCTTACGGGACACCCAGAAGCTTTCTTT. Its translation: CASSLTGHPEAFF.

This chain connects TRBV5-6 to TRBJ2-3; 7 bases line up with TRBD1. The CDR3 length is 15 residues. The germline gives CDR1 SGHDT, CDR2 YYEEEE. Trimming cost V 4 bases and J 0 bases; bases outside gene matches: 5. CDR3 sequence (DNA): TGTGCCAGCAGCGCTACAGGGGAAAGCACAGATACGCAGTATTTT. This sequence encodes CASSATGESTDTQYF.

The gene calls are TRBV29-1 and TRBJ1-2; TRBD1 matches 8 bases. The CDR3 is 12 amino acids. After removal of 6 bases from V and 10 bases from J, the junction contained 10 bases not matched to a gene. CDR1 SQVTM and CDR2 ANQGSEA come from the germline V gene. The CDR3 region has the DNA TGCAGCGTACCCGGACAGGGCGGAGACTACACCTTC. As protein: CSVPGQGGDYTF. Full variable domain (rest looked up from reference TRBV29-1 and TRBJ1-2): SAVISQKPSRDICQRGTSLTIQCQVDSQVTMMFWYRQQPGQSLTLIATANQGSEATYESGFVIDKFPISRPNLTFSTLTVSNMSPEDSSIYLCSVPGQGGDYTFGSGTRLTVV.

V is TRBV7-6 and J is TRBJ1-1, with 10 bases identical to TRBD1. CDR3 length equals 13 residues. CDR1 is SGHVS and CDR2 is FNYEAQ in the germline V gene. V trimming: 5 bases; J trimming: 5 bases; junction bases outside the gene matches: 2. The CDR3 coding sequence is TGTGCCAGCAGCGAGGGACAGGGGACTGAAGCTTTCTTT. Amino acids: CASSEGQGTEAFF.

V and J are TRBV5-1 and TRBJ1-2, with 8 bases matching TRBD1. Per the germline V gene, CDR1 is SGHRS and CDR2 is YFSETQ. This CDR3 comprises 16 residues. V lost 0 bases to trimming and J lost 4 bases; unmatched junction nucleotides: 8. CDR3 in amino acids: CASSLGGGQDVYGYTF. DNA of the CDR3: TGCGCCAGCAGCTTGGGGGGGGGACAGGATGTCTATGGCTACACCTTC.

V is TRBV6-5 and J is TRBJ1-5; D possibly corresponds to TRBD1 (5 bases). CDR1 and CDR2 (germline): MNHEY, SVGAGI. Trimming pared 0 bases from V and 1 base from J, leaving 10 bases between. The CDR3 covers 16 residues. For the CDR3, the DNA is TGTGCCAGCAGTTACTCCGGGGCGGCGAGCAATCAGCCCCAGCATTTT. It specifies CASSYSGAASNQPQHF.

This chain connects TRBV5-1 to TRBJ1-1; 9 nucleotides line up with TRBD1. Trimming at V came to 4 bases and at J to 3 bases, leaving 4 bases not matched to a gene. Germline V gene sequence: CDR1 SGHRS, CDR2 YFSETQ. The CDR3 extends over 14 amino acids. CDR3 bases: TGCGCCAGCAGCGGGGACAGGGCGGACACTGAAGCTTTCTTT. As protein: CASSGDRADTEAFF.

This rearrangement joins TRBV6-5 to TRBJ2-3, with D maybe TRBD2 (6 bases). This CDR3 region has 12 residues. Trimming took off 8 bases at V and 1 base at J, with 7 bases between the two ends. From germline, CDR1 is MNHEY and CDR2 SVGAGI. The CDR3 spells CASRGGTDTQYF. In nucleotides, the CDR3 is TGTGCCAGCCGCGGGGGCACAGATACGCAGTATTTT.

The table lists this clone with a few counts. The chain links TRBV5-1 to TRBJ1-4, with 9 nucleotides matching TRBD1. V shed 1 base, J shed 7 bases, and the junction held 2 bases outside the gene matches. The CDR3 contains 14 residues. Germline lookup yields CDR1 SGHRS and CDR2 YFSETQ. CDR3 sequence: CASSLTGGGEKLFF. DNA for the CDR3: TGCGCCAGCAGCTTGACAGGGGGCGGTGAAAAACTGTTTTTT.

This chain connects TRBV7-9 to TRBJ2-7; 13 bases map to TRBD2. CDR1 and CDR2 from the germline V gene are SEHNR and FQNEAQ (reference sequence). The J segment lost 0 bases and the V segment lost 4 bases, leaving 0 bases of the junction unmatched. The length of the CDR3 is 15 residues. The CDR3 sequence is CASSWTSGGSYEQYF. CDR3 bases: TGTGCCAGCAGCTGGACTAGCGGGGGCTCCTACGAGCAGTACTTC. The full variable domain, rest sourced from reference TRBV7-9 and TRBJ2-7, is DTGVSQNPRHKITKRGQNVTFRCDPISEHNRLYWYRQTLGQGPEFLTYFQNEAQLEKSRLLSDRFSAERPKGSFSTLEIQRTEQGDSAMYLCASSWTSGGSYEQYFGPGTRLTVT.

DNA for the CDR3: TGTGCCAGCAGTTCACAGGGGGCTAGCACAGATACGCAGTATTTT. Residues: CASSSQGASTDTQYF. The chain has TRBV27 and TRBJ2-3; 9 bases map to TRBD1. CDR1 is MNHEY and CDR2 is SMNVEV in the germline V gene (reference sequence). The V segment lost 4 bases and the J segment 0 bases; nucleotides outside the gene matches: 2. The CDR3 covers 15 residues.

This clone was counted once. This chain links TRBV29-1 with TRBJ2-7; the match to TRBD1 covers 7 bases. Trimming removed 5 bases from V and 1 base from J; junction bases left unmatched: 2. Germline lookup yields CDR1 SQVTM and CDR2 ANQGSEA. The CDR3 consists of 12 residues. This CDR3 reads CSVSGQSYEQYF. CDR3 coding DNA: TGCAGCGTTTCGGGACAGTCCTACGAGCAGTACTTC.

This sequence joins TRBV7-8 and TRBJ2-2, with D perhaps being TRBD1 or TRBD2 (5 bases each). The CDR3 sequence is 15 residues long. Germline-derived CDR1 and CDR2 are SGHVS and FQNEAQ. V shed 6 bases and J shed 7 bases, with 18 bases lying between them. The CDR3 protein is CASRSRGPRDGELFF. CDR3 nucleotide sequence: TGTGCCAGCAGGTCCCGGGGCCCTCGGGACGGGGAGCTGTTTTTT.

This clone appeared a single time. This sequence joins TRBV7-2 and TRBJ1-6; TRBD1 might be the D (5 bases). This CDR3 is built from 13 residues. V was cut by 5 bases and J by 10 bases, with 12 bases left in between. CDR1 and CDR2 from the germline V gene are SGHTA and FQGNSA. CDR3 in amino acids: CASSPRDVSPLHF. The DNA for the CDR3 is TGTGCCAGCAGCCCCAGGGATGTGTCACCCCTCCACTTT. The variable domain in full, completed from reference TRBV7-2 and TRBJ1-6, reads GAGVSQSPSNKVTEKGKDVELRCDPISGHTALYWYRQSLGQGLEFLIYFQGNSAPDKSGLPSDRFSAERTGGSVSTLTIQRTQQEDSAVYLCASSPRDVSPLHFGNGTRLTVT.

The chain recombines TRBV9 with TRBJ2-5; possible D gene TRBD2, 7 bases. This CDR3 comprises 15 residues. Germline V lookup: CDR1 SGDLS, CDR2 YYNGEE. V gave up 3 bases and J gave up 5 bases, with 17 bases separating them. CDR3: CASSAGGQPKETQYF. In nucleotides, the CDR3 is TGTGCCAGCAGCGCCGGGGGGCAACCCAAGGAGACCCAGTACTTC.

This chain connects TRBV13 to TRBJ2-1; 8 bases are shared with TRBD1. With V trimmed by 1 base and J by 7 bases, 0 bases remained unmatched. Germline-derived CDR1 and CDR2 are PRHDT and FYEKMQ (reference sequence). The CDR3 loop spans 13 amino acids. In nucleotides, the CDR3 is TGTGCCAGCAGCTTAGACAGGGGGAATGAGCAGTTCTTC. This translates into CASSLDRGNEQFF.